This TCR beta chain is from a study of hypomethylating agent response in myelodysplastic syndrome. Germline CDR1 and CDR2: SQVTM and ANQGSEA. Deletions cut 5 bases from V and 2 bases from J, with 4 bases between. This CDR3 contains 12 residues. The protocol was immunoSEQ multiplex PCR, while the TCRdb copy is restricted to in-frame clones and leaves out a portion. Among around 3,000 clones listed, around 75% were seen once. The V and J genes are TRBV29-1 and TRBJ2-6; D call uncertain. This TCR was recovered from a human donor with myelodysplastic syndrome. Source: bone marrow, taken before or after starting hypomethylating agent treatment for myelodysplastic syndrome (not recorded which). This CDR3 is CSVRAGANVLTF. For the CDR3, the DNA is TGCAGCGTTCGAGCTGGGGCCAACGTCCTGACTTTC.